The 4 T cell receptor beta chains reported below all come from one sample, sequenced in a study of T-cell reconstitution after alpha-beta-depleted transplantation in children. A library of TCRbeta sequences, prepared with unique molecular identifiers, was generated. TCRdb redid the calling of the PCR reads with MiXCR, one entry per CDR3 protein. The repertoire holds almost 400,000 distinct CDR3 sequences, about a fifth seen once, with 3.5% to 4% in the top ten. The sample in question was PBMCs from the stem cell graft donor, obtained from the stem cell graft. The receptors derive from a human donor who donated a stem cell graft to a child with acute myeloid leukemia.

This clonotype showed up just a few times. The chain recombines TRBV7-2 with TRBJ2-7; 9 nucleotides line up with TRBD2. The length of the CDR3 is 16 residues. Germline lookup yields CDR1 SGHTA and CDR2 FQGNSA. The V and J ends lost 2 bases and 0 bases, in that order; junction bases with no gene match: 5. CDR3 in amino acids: CASSLSGGRFSYEQYF. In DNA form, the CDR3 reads TGTGCCAGCAGCTTAAGCGGGGGGCGCTTCTCCTACGAGCAGTACTTC.

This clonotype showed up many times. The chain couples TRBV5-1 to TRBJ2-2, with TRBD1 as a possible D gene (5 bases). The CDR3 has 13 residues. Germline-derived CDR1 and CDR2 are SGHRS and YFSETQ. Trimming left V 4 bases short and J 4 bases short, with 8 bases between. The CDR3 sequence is CASSQGSTGELFF. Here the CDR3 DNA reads TGCGCCAGCAGCCAGGGAAGCACCGGGGAGCTGTTTTTT.

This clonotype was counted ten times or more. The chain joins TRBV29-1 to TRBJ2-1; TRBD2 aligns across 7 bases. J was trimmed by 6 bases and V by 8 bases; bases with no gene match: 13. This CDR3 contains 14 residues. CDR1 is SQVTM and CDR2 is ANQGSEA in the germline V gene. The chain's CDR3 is CSSSGAGSLNEQFF. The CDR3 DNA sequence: TGCAGCTCCTCGGGAGCGGGATCTCTCAATGAGCAGTTCTTC.

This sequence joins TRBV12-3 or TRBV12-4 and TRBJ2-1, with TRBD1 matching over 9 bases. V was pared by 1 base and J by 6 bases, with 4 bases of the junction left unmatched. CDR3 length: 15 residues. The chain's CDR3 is CASSLEGTGPNEQFF. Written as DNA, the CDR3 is TGTGCCAGCAGTTTAGAAGGGACAGGGCCCAATGAGCAGTTCTTC.